The 10 T cell receptor beta chains below all came from one sample that was sequenced in a study of cytotoxic CD8 clonotypes in ibrutinib-treated CLL. TCRdb's copy holds only in-frame clones and misses some; the assay was immunoSEQ multiplex PCR. The sample holds roughly 330,000 clones, 67% seen once. The source was PBMCs, collected after 36 months of ibrutinib treatment. These receptors were obtained from a human donor with chronic lymphocytic leukemia.

Only a few counts were recorded for this clone. The gene calls are TRBV11-2 and TRBJ1-5, with TRBD1 as a possible D gene (5 bases). Per germline, CDR1 SGHAT and CDR2 FQNNGV. Trimming stripped 1 base from V and 0 bases from J, with 7 bases between. The CDR3 is 15 amino acids. DNA of the CDR3: TGTGCCAGCAGCTTAGGAGGGACTAGCAATCAGCCCCAGCATTTT. It codes for CASSLGGTSNQPQHF. Together with reference TRBV11-2 and TRBJ1-5, the CDR3 gives the full variable domain: EAGVAQSPRYKIIEKRQSVAFWCNPISGHATLYWYQQILGQGPKLLIQFQNNGVVDDSQLPKDRFSAERLKGVDSTLKIQPAKLEDSAVYLCASSLGGTSNQPQHFGDGTRLSIL.

This clone was recorded a few times. V usage is TRBV2 and J usage is TRBJ2-7; D is perhaps TRBD2 (5 bases). Germline CDR1 SNHLY, CDR2 FYNNEI. Trimming took 6 bases from V and 0 from J, leaving 12 bases between them. The CDR3 length is 14 residues. CDR3 nucleotides: TGTGCCAGCAGGAAGGACGGACTCTCCTACGAGCAGTACTTC. Protein: CASRKDGLSYEQYF.

The chain joins TRBV4-1 to TRBJ1-6, with D tentatively TRBD1 (6 bases). Trimming took 0 bases from V and 13 from J, leaving 16 bases between them. This CDR3 spans 15 amino acids. The germline V gene has CDR1 MGHRA and CDR2 YSYEKL. The DNA for the CDR3 is TGCGCCAGCAGCCAAGACGGGCAGGGGTTAAGTCCCCTCCACTTT. This encodes CASSQDGQGLSPLHF.

The genes are TRBV5-4 and TRBJ2-1; 7 nucleotides align to TRBD2. The CDR3 consists of 15 residues. The V gene end was trimmed by 0 bases and the J gene end by 2 bases; junction bases not matched to a gene: 2. The germline gives CDR1 SGHNT, CDR2 YYREEE (reference sequence). This CDR3 reads CASSLGGRAYNEQFF. The CDR3 region has the DNA TGTGCCAGCAGCTTGGGTGGGAGGGCCTACAATGAGCAGTTCTTC.

The rearrangement uses TRBV5-1 and TRBJ2-5, with 12 bases fitting TRBD2. V dropped 0 bases and J dropped 4; count of bases not matched to a gene: 7. The CDR3 has 17 amino acids. In germline, CDR1 is SGHRS, CDR2 YFSETQ. CDR3 amino acids: CASSLARTSGAGETQYF. The CDR3 DNA reads TGCGCCAGCAGCTTGGCCAGGACTAGCGGGGCGGGAGAGACCCAGTACTTC.

The chain is built from TRBV6-6 and TRBJ2-7; D perhaps matches TRBD1 (5 bases). Germline V gives CDR1 MNHNY, CDR2 SVGAGI (reference sequence). The CDR3 covers 13 residues. Trimming removed 2 bases at V and 2 bases at J, with 7 bases between. CDR3: CASSYRGPYEQYF. Here the CDR3 DNA reads TGTGCCAGCAGTTACAGGGGCCCCTACGAGCAGTACTTC.

This clone was recorded a few times. V gene TRBV5-1 combines with J gene TRBJ1-2; 8 nucleotides match TRBD1. J was trimmed by 4 bases and V by 4 bases; bases with no gene match: 6. This CDR3 has 14 amino acids. Looked up from germline, CDR1 is SGHRS and CDR2 is YFSETQ. The CDR3 nucleotides read TGCGCCAGCAGCCTTAGTGGACAGGGCTATGGCTACACCTTC. It codes for CASSLSGQGYGYTF.

CDR3 protein: CASSTGPEINEQFF. The DNA for the CDR3 is TGTGCCAGCAGCACGGGACCAGAAATCAATGAGCAGTTCTTC. The chain recombines TRBV11-3 with TRBJ2-1; D might be TRBD1 or TRBD2, each matching 5 bases. Germline CDR1 is SGHNT and CDR2 is YENEEA. V was clipped by 5 bases and J by 6 bases, with 14 bases between them. The CDR3 is made up of 14 amino acids.

The rearrangement uses TRBV7-2 and TRBJ2-7; 9 nucleotides line up with TRBD2. CDR3 length: 14 amino acids. Germline V gene sequence: CDR1 SGHTA, CDR2 FQGNSA. With 5 bases clipped from V and 4 bases from J, the junction kept 6 bases outside the gene matches. CDR3 sequence: CASSPRLAVYEQYF. As DNA, the CDR3 is TGTGCCAGCAGCCCCCGACTAGCGGTATACGAGCAGTACTTC.

Only a few counts were recorded for this clone. This chain joins TRBV19 and TRBJ1-6; D may be TRBD1 (5 bases). Looked up from germline, CDR1 is LNHDA and CDR2 is SQIVND (reference sequence). CDR3 length: 15 amino acids. Trimming shortened V by 3 bases and J by 7 bases, and 13 bases separated the two germline ends. The CDR3 bases are TGTGCCAGTAGTATGGTGGACGGGGGAAATTCACCCCTCCACTTT. It codes for CASSMVDGGNSPLHF. The entire variable domain, with the rest obtained from reference TRBV19 and TRBJ1-6, is as follows: DGGITQSPKYLFRKEGQNVTLSCEQNLNHDAMYWYRQDPGQGLRLIYYSQIVNDFQKGDIAEGYSVSREKKESFPLTVTSAQKNPTAFYLCASSMVDGGNSPLHFGNGTRLTVT.